What follows are 13 T cell receptor beta chains derived from one specimen sequenced in a study of T cells in Graves' hyperthyroidism and ophthalmopathy. Regions amplified from RNA transcripts were the TCR beta CDR3 regions. The TCR CDR3 was amplified in a first-round RT-PCR using the HTBI primer set. TCRdb ran MiXCR on the multiplex PCR reads and lists one entry per CDR3 protein. The table lists some 210,000 distinct CDR3 sequences, under 20% of them singletons, with approximately 50% in the top ten. Material for sequencing was blood. These receptors were obtained from a man in his fifties with Graves' hyperthyroidism.

The V call is TRBV20-1, the J call TRBJ2-4, with TRBD2 as a possible D gene (5 bases). The CDR3 spans 16 residues. Germline V gene sequence: CDR1 DFQATT, CDR2 SNEGSKA (reference sequence). The V end was cut by 3 bases, the J end by 1 base, with 16 bases between. The CDR3 DNA sequence: TGCAGTGCTAGCCAGCCGCGGGTAGCGGCCAAAAACATTCAGTACTTC. This translates into CSASQPRVAAKNIQYF.

This clonotype was observed at least ten times. A junction end diverges from the germline sequence, so it may reflect a read error. The CDR3 region has the DNA TGTGCCAGCAGCAAAGACTGGGTGGCTACAGATACGCAGTATTTT. Its translation: CASSKDWVATDTQYF. The chain joins TRBV14 to TRBJ2-3; no definite D call. CDR3 length: 15 amino acids. Germline V gene lookup returns CDR1 SGHDN and CDR2 FVKESK.

This clonotype was seen ten or more times. The rearrangement joins TRBV10-3 to TRBJ2-1, with TRBD2 matching 8 bases. V lost 6 bases and J lost 2; bases outside the gene matches: 9. The CDR3 loop spans 16 amino acids. CDR1 and CDR2 from the germline V gene are ENHRY and SYGVKD. CDR3 loop: CAISQKAGVTYNEQFF. The CDR3 region has the DNA TGTGCCATCAGCCAGAAAGCGGGAGTCACCTACAATGAGCAGTTCTTC.

This clonotype was seen a few times. The CDR3 DNA is TGTGCCAGCAGCTTAGGAGGCGCCCCCTACACCGGGGAGCTGTTTTTT. Translated, it gives CASSLGGAPYTGELFF. The chain recombines TRBV11-3 with TRBJ2-2; unclear D gene. The CDR3 contains 16 residues. The germline V gene has CDR1 SGHNT and CDR2 YENEEA. The V end lost 1 base, the J end lost 3 bases, and 12 bases lay between the germline ends.

The table lists this clonotype with many counts. The chain is built from TRBV28 and TRBJ1-1, with D tentatively TRBD1 (5 bases). Germline V gives CDR1 MDHEN, CDR2 SYDVKM. This CDR3 has 14 residues. Trimming took 1 base from V and 13 from J, leaving 19 bases between them. The CDR3 coding sequence is TGTGCCAGCAGTTTATCTTGGGCCTCGGGGGAATATTTCTTT. Its protein is CASSLSWASGEYFF.

The chain combines TRBV7-2 with TRBJ2-3; TRBD2 matches 11 bases. V gave up 4 bases and J gave up 7 bases; unmatched junction bases: 10. This CDR3 has 16 amino acids. The germline V gene has CDR1 SGHTA and CDR2 FQGNSA. The CDR3 nucleotides are TGTGCCAGCAGCTCCCGGATAGCGGGAGGGCCAAATACGCAGTATTTT. Its translation: CASSSRIAGGPNTQYF. Variable domain in full (rest from reference TRBV7-2 and TRBJ2-3): GAGVSQSPSNKVTEKGKDVELRCDPISGHTALYWYRQSLGQGLEFLIYFQGNSAPDKSGLPSDRFSAERTGGSVSTLTIQRTQQEDSAVYLCASSSRIAGGPNTQYFGPGTRLTVL.

The table lists this clonotype with many counts. The chain recombines TRBV7-2 with TRBJ2-7, with a possible D match to TRBD2 (6 bases). V was clipped by 3 bases and J by 0 bases, with 9 bases between them. This CDR3 is 14 amino acids long. Germline CDR1 SGHTA, CDR2 FQGNSA. CDR3 amino acids: CASSFTSNSYEQYF. The CDR3 DNA reads TGTGCCAGCAGCTTCACTAGCAACTCCTACGAGCAGTACTTC.

The sample holds many counts of this clonotype. V gene TRBV9 combines with J gene TRBJ2-7, with TRBD1 as a possible D gene (6 bases). This CDR3 spans 14 amino acids. With 4 bases removed from V and 6 bases from J, the gap between germline ends came to 17 bases. Germline CDR1 SGDLS, CDR2 YYNGEE. The chain's CDR3 is CASSPWGQHSEQYF. In DNA form, the CDR3 reads TGTGCCAGCAGCCCCTGGGGGCAGCACAGCGAGCAGTACTTC.

Here the CDR3 reads CASSLDPGTHNEQFF. The DNA for the CDR3 is TGCGCCAGCAGCTTGGACCCGGGAACGCACAATGAGCAGTTCTTC. This rearrangement joins TRBV5-1 to TRBJ2-1; D perhaps matches TRBD2 (5 bases). This CDR3 is built from 15 residues. V was shortened by 0 bases and J by 5 bases, with 12 bases between the two germline ends. From germline, CDR1 is SGHRS and CDR2 YFSETQ.

This clonotype was picked up many times. The chain recombines TRBV18 with TRBJ1-1, with unresolved D. The CDR3 totals 15 residues. Germline CDR1 and CDR2: KGHSH and LQKENI. Trimming removed 0 bases at V and 0 bases at J, with 8 bases between. In nucleotides, the CDR3 is TGTGCCAGCTCACCACCTCTTGGCGTGAACACTGAAGCTTTCTTT. It yields the protein CASSPPLGVNTEAFF.

This clonotype was counted at least ten times. J is TRBJ1-5 and V is TRBV12-3 or TRBV12-4, with TRBD1 identical over 11 bases. The CDR3 consists of 16 residues. The trim removed 1 base at V and 4 bases at J, leaving 3 bases unmatched. The CDR3 here is CASSLVGTGGNQPQHF. CDR3 DNA sequence: TGTGCCAGCAGTTTAGTAGGGACAGGGGGGAATCAGCCCCAGCATTTT.

This clonotype was picked up many times. The chain uses TRBV28 and TRBJ2-5; D is perhaps TRBD2 (6 bases). Germline V gene data show CDR1 as MDHEN and CDR2 as SYDVKM. The ends were cut back, 6 bases at V and 2 bases at J, with 13 bases in the middle. The CDR3 contains 14 residues. The CDR3 DNA reads as TGTGCCAGCAGCCTACGGGAGTTGCAAGAGACCCAGTACTTC. This translates into CASSLRELQETQYF.

The chain is built from TRBV20-1 and TRBJ2-1; TRBD1 agrees at 8 bases. Germline V lookup: CDR1 DFQATT, CDR2 SNEGSKA (reference sequence). V shed 5 bases, J shed 6 bases, and the junction held 9 bases outside the gene matches. This CDR3 is built from 14 residues. CDR3 region: CSALRLTGGNEQFF. CDR3 nucleotides: TGCAGTGCTCTACGACTAACAGGGGGCAATGAGCAGTTCTTC.